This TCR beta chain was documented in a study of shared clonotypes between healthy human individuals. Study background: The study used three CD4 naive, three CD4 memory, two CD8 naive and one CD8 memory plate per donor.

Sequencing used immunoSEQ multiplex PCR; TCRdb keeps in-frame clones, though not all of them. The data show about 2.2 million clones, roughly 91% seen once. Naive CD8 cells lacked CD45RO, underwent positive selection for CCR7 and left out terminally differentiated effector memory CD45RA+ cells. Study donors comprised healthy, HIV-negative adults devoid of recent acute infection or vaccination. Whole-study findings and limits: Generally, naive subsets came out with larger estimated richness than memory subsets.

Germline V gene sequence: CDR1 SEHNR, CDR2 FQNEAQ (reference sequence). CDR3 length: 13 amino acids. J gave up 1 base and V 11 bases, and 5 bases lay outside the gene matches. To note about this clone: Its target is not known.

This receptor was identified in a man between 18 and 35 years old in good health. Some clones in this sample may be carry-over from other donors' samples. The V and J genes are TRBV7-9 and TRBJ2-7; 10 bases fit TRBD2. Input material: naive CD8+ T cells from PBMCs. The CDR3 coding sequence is TGTGCCTCCGGGACTAGCGTTTCCTACGAGCAGTACTTC. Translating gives CASGTSVSYEQYF.